The text below deals with one T cell receptor (beta chain). CDR1 and CDR2 (germline): LGHDT, YNNKEL (reference sequence). This CDR3 comprises 16 residues. V shed 4 bases, J shed 7 bases, and the junction held 8 bases outside the gene matches. This sample stems from a study of type 1 regulatory T cells. As for the study in general: This in vitro CD4 product, T-allo10, is enriched for Tr1 cells and alloantigen-specific.

Using its own MiXCR run on the reads, TCRdb lists one record per CDR3 protein. The table has some 90,000 distinct CDR3 sequences, 25% to 40% seen once. The TCR comes from a human donor in good health. Sequencing was performed on CD4+ T cells, either the whole sample or a sorted fraction (not recorded which). The V call is TRBV3-1, the J call TRBJ2-1; 12 bases fit TRBD2. DNA for the CDR3: TGTGCCAGCAGCCTAGCTAGACTAGCGGGAGTTAATGAGCAGTTCTTC. Translated, it gives CASSLARLAGVNEQFF.